The 10 T cell receptor beta chains in this list originate from one sample, sequenced in a study of T cell repertoires in cytomegalovirus infection. Their cognate antigens are unknown. TCRdb analysed the reads with MiXCR anew, one entry per CDR3 protein. This table has around 430,000 distinct CDR3 sequences, about 42% appearing once. This sample comprised cultured PBMCs, obtained from culture after CMV antigen stimulation. The receptors were sampled from a human donor in good health (CMV status not recorded). Some clones in this sample may be carry-over from other donors' samples.

The chain uses TRBV7-8 and TRBJ2-1; possibly TRBD1 for D (6 bases). This CDR3 contains 17 residues. Germline V lookup: CDR1 SGHVS, CDR2 FQNEAQ. Trimming left V 0 bases short and J 7 bases short, with 19 bases between. The DNA for the CDR3 is TGTGCCAGCAGCTTAGCGCGTTGGCTCCTGGGGGCAAATGAGCAGTTCTTC. Its translation is CASSLARWLLGANEQFF.

This clonotype was counted ten times or more. This chain connects TRBV7-2 to TRBJ1-6; the D gene is possibly TRBD1 (6 bases). The CDR3 contains 13 residues. Trimming took off 5 bases at V and 9 bases at J, with 11 bases between the two ends. Germline V gene sequence: CDR1 SGHTA, CDR2 FQGNSA. CDR3 in amino acids: CASSPGTTSPLHF. CDR3 nucleotides: TGTGCCAGCAGCCCTGGGACAACTTCACCCCTCCACTTT.

This clonotype was detected a few times. The chain joins TRBV7-9 to TRBJ2-5, with 7 bases lining up with TRBD1. Germline V gene sequence: CDR1 SEHNR, CDR2 FQNEAQ (reference sequence). CDR3 length equals 13 residues. After removal of 7 bases from V and 7 bases from J, the junction contained 9 bases not matched to a gene. The CDR3 region is CASIPDRRGTQYF. CDR3 in DNA: TGTGCCAGCATCCCGGACAGGCGTGGGACCCAGTACTTC.

This clonotype appeared a few times. A single base separates this from a much larger clone, so it may be a read error. The chain is built from TRBV7-2 and TRBJ2-5; D not resolved. The ends were cut back, 6 bases at V and 5 bases at J, with 7 bases in the middle. This CDR3 is 11 amino acids long. Germline CDR1 SGHTA, CDR2 FQGNSA. Here the CDR3 reads CASRFGETQYF. CDR3 DNA sequence: TGTGCCAGCAGGTTTGGGGAGACCCAGTACTTC.

This clonotype was counted a few times. V and J are TRBV20-1 and TRBJ2-7; a weak D match, TRBD1 (5 bases). The CDR3 totals 12 residues. Germline CDR1 is DFQATT and CDR2 is SNEGSKA (reference sequence). CDR3 protein: CSLRDAAYEQYF. CDR3 bases: TGCAGCCTCAGGGATGCGGCTTACGAGCAGTACTTC.

The gene calls are TRBV10-2 and TRBJ2-1, with 16 bases matching TRBD2. This CDR3 spans 17 amino acids. In germline, CDR1 is WSHSY, CDR2 SAAADI. The V and J ends lost 3 bases and 10 bases, in that order; junction bases with no gene match: 9. CDR3 sequence (DNA): TGCGCCAGCAGTGATTTCGGGACTAGCGGGAGGGCCTTGGAGCAGTTCTTC. It encodes CASSDFGTSGRALEQFF.

V gene TRBV4-3 combines with J gene TRBJ2-3; 9 nucleotides align to TRBD1. J gave up 3 bases and V 4 bases, and 8 bases lay outside the gene matches. Germline CDR1 is LGHNA and CDR2 is YSLEER. CDR3 length: 16 amino acids. CDR3 bases: TGCGCCAGCAGCCCCCACAGGGGGCTTTATACAGATACGCAGTATTTT. Translating it yields CASSPHRGLYTDTQYF.

The chain joins TRBV18 to TRBJ2-5, with D perhaps matching TRBD1 or TRBD2 (5 bases each). V lost 3 bases, J lost 2 bases, and 16 bases lay in between. The CDR3 is made up of 16 amino acids. The germline V gene encodes CDR1 KGHSH and CDR2 LQKENI. The CDR3 DNA sequence: TGTGCCAGCTCACCGGGACGGGTGAATACTCAAGAGACCCAGTACTTC. This translates into CASSPGRVNTQETQYF.

J is TRBJ1-1 and V is TRBV5-4; 11 nucleotides align to TRBD1. The CDR3 consists of 17 residues. Germline loops: CDR1 SGHNT, CDR2 YYREEE (reference sequence). The trim removed 4 bases at V and 10 bases at J, leaving 18 bases unmatched. In DNA, the CDR3 is TGTGCCAGCAGCGGGGACAGGGGGGACGTATTTGGACAGGGAGCTTTCTTT. Translated, it gives CASSGDRGDVFGQGAFF.

This clonotype was counted between two and nine times. This chain joins TRBV6-6 and TRBJ2-1, with TRBD2 as a possible D gene (7 bases). The CDR3 consists of 16 residues. Looked up from germline, CDR1 is MNHNY and CDR2 is SVGAGI (reference sequence). V was clipped by 2 bases and J by 8 bases, with 19 bases between them. CDR3 region: CASSYRTLAGAYEQFF. CDR3 in DNA: TGTGCCAGCAGTTACCGGACATTGGCGGGGGCATATGAGCAGTTCTTC.